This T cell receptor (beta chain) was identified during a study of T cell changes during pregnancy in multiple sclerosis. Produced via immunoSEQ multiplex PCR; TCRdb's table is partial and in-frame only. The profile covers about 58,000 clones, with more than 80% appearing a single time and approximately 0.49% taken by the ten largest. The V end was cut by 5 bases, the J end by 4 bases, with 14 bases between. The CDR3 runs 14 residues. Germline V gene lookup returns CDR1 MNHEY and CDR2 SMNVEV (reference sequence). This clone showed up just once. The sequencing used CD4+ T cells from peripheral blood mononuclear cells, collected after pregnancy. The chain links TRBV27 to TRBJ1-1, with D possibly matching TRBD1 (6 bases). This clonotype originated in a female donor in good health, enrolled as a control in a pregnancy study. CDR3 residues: CASSPNRVGTEAFF. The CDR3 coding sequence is TGTGCCAGCAGTCCAAACAGGGTAGGCACTGAAGCTTTCTTT.